Shown below are 32 T cell receptor beta chains from a single sample sequenced in a study of regulatory and conventional T cells in breast cancer (dated by TCRdb to 2014 to 2015). The library was generated by PCR. Sequenced on an Illumina MiSeq. TCRdb handled the public reads itself, with Q25 trimming in fastp and clone calling in MiXCR, and kept productive beta chains. Under each unique CDR3 protein, matching rows form one entry showing the most common genes and DNA. This sample holds some 9,900 distinct CDR3 sequences; about a third were observed only once. The ten biggest clones cover more than 5% of the sample. Sequenced: conventional T cells from blood. Receptors originate from a male donor in good health.

Points on this clonotype: This sequence may be a read error, since a much larger clone differs from it by one base. The rearrangement uses TRBV12-3 or TRBV12-4 and TRBJ1-5; D perhaps matches TRBD1 (5 bases). The CDR3 sequence is 13 residues long. The CDR3 sequence is CASSLRVNQPPHF. CDR3 nucleotide sequence: TGTGCCAGCAGTCTCAGGGTCAATCAGCCCCCGCATTTT.

The gene calls are TRBV18 and TRBJ2-7; 9 nucleotides align to TRBD1. The V and J ends lost 5 bases and 4 bases, in that order; junction bases with no gene match: 6. Germline CDR1 reads KGHSH; CDR2 reads LQKENI. CDR3 size: 14 residues. The CDR3: CASSTGQGIYEQYF. The CDR3 DNA reads TGTGCCAGCTCAACGGGACAGGGCATTTACGAGCAGTACTTC.

This clonotype is medium-sized within its sample. V usage is TRBV7-8 and J usage is TRBJ1-1, with D perhaps TRBD1 (5 bases). V was pared by 5 bases and J by 11 bases, with 24 bases between. Germline lookup yields CDR1 SGHVS and CDR2 FQNEAQ. The CDR3 runs 15 residues. CDR3: CASSLRDSNYGNAFF. In DNA, the CDR3 is TGTGCCAGCAGCCTAAGGGACTCTAATTATGGGAATGCTTTCTTT.

This clonotype has just a few counts. The chain carries TRBV7-2 and TRBJ2-7; 8 positions match TRBD2. The CDR3 length is 14 residues. V lost 4 bases to trimming and J lost 2 bases; unmatched junction nucleotides: 4. Germline values: CDR1 SGHTA, CDR2 FQGNSA. DNA of the CDR3: TGTGCCAGCAGCTCCCGTAGCGGGACCTACGAGCAGTACTTC. It codes for CASSSRSGTYEQYF. The whole variable domain, remainder taken from reference TRBV7-2 and TRBJ2-7, is GAGVSQSPSNKVTEKGKDVELRCDPISGHTALYWYRQSLGQGLEFLIYFQGNSAPDKSGLPSDRFSAERTGGSVSTLTIQRTQQEDSAVYLCASSSRSGTYEQYFGPGTRLTVT.

As regards this clonotype: One end of the junction does not line up with germline, which may come from a read error. The chain combines TRBV10-3 with TRBJ2-1; D remains unclear. CDR1 and CDR2 (germline): ENHRY, SYGVKD. The CDR3 is 13 residues long. For the CDR3, the DNA is TGTGCCAGCAGTTACTACGGTCACAATGAGCAGTTCTTC. Its translation: CASSYYGHNEQFF.

This clonotype has just a few counts. The rearrangement uses TRBV5-1 and TRBJ2-1; TRBD1 is a possible D gene (6 bases). This CDR3 has 14 residues. CDR1 and CDR2 from the germline V gene are SGHRS and YFSETQ. The ends were cut back, 0 bases at V and 5 bases at J, with 9 bases in the middle. The CDR3 nucleotides are TGCGCCAGCAGCTTGGGGACAGCAAACAATGAGCAGTTCTTC. Protein: CASSLGTANNEQFF. Full variable domain (remainder filled in from reference TRBV5-1 and TRBJ2-1): KAGVTQTPRYLIKTRGQQVTLSCSPISGHRSVSWYQQTPGQGLQFLFEYFSETQRNKGNFPGRFSGRQFSNSRSEMNVSTLELGDSALYLCASSLGTANNEQFFGPGTRLTVL.

This clonotype counts as medium-sized. The chain carries TRBV5-4 and TRBJ2-7, with D possibly matching TRBD2 (6 bases). Trimming took off 0 bases at V and 6 bases at J, with 19 bases between the two ends. Germline V gene lookup returns CDR1 SGHNT and CDR2 YYREEE (reference sequence). The CDR3 extends over 16 amino acids. CDR3 DNA sequence: TGTGCCAGCAGCTTGGCCGGAGGGACCGGGGGTCGCGAGCAGTACTTC. Translating gives CASSLAGGTGGREQYF.

The chain recombines TRBV24-1 with TRBJ1-5; no firm D call. The CDR3 covers 13 residues. V was cut by 3 bases and J by 2 bases, with 4 bases left in between. Germline loops: CDR1 KGHDR, CDR2 SFDVKD. CDR3: CATSDRGNQPQHF. In DNA, the CDR3 is TGTGCCACCAGTGATCGAGGCAATCAGCCCCAGCATTTT.

V and J are TRBV7-2 and TRBJ2-5; perhaps D is TRBD1 or TRBD2 (5 bases each). Germline loops: CDR1 SGHTA, CDR2 FQGNSA. This CDR3 has 16 residues. Trimming took off 4 bases at V and 0 bases at J, with 15 bases between the two ends. The CDR3 sequence: CASSSSGLSYQETQYF. CDR3 bases: TGTGCCAGCAGCTCTTCGGGGCTTTCGTACCAAGAGACCCAGTACTTC.

The chain couples TRBV7-9 to TRBJ1-3; no clear D gene. Trimming removed 3 bases at V and 0 bases at J, with 15 bases between. Germline V lookup: CDR1 SEHNR, CDR2 FQNEAQ (reference sequence). The CDR3 is made up of 17 amino acids. This chain's CDR3 is CASSFGIGVTSGNTIYF. As DNA, the CDR3 is TGTGCCAGCAGCTTTGGGATCGGTGTGACCTCTGGAAACACCATATATTTT.

This clonotype was recorded a few times. The chain carries TRBV3-1 and TRBJ1-1; D not resolved. There are 13 residues in the CDR3. Germline assignment: CDR1 LGHDT and CDR2 YNNKEL (reference sequence). The V end lost 1 base, the J end lost 4 bases, and 7 bases lay between the germline ends. For the CDR3, the DNA is TGTGCCAGCAGCCAAGGGCAGGCCACTGAAGCTTTCTTT. Residues: CASSQGQATEAFF.

V and J are TRBV5-1 and TRBJ2-5; the D gene is possibly TRBD2 (6 bases). CDR3 length: 13 residues. V lost 5 bases and J 5 bases, leaving 13 bases between the germline ends. Per the germline V gene, CDR1 is SGHRS and CDR2 is YFSETQ. The chain's CDR3 is CASRWAAGETQYF. The CDR3 nucleotides read TGCGCCAGCAGATGGGCCGCGGGGGAGACCCAGTACTTC.

In its sample, this clonotype ranks as medium-sized. The chain combines TRBV19 with TRBJ1-5; TRBD1 agrees at 7 bases. Unmatched junction bases numbered 15, after V lost 4 bases and J lost 3 bases. This CDR3 is 18 amino acids long. CDR1 is LNHDA and CDR2 is SQIVND in the germline V gene (reference sequence). The CDR3 DNA reads as TGTGCCAGTAGTAAAGACAGGGCACACACAAACTTCAATCAGCCCCAGCATTTT. Translation gives CASSKDRAHTNFNQPQHF.

The genes are TRBV4-1 and TRBJ1-2; D is perhaps TRBD1 (5 bases). This CDR3 spans 14 amino acids. Germline lookup yields CDR1 MGHRA and CDR2 YSYEKL. V lost 4 bases, J lost 8 bases, and 17 bases lay in between. The CDR3 DNA reads TGCGCCAGCAGCCCCCCAGGGCGGCTTCGAGGCTACACCTTC. This encodes CASSPPGRLRGYTF.

This chain uses TRBV5-1 with TRBJ2-1, with 8 bases aligning to TRBD2. V lost 4 bases and J lost 4; bases outside the gene matches: 10. Per the germline V gene, CDR1 is SGHRS and CDR2 is YFSETQ. The CDR3 is made up of 16 amino acids. The CDR3 DNA follows: TGCGCCAGCAGCCCAGAGTGGCTAGCGGGTTACAATGAGCAGTTCTTC. Translated, it gives CASSPEWLAGYNEQFF.

Within the sample, this clonotype is large. The CDR3 region is CASSRRDSTTEAFF. The CDR3 DNA reads as TGTGCCAGCAGCCGCCGGGACAGTACTACTGAAGCTTTCTTT. The chain has TRBV9 and TRBJ1-1, with 7 bases fitting TRBD1. Germline CDR1 SGDLS, CDR2 YYNGEE. J was trimmed by 5 bases and V by 4 bases; bases with no gene match: 8. The CDR3 runs to 14 residues.

The J gene is TRBJ1-2, the V gene TRBV4-1; 10 positions match TRBD1. CDR1 MGHRA and CDR2 YSYEKL come from the germline V gene. V dropped 7 bases and J dropped 8; count of bases not matched to a gene: 10. The CDR3 length is 14 residues. The CDR3 DNA follows: TGCGCCAGCACTAGCCCGGGACAGGGGCACGGCTACACCTTC. Encoded protein: CASTSPGQGHGYTF.

This clonotype has just a few counts. The chain links TRBV7-2 to TRBJ1-5; D is possibly TRBD1 (5 bases). The CDR3 has 16 amino acids. V was clipped by 4 bases and J by 7 bases, with 20 bases between them. The germline V gene encodes CDR1 SGHTA and CDR2 FQGNSA. The CDR3 DNA follows: TGTGCCAGCAGCTCCACCCAGGGTGTTGGTAGGCAGCCCCAGCATTTT. This codes for CASSSTQGVGRQPQHF.

About this clonotype itself: Mismatch with germline at one junction end may stem from a read error. The gene calls are TRBV5-1 and TRBJ2-1; the D call may be TRBD1 or TRBD2 (6 bases each). Per the germline V gene, CDR1 is SGHRS and CDR2 is YFSETQ. This CDR3 comprises 15 residues. CDR3 sequence: CASSFSHEGGNEQSF. The CDR3 DNA reads TGCGCCAGCAGCTTTTCCCACGAGGGGGGAAATGAGCAGTCCTTC.

This rearrangement joins TRBV10-3 to TRBJ1-2; D not certain. The length of the CDR3 is 11 residues. Trimming removed 6 bases from V and 6 bases from J, with 8 bases in between. Germline CDR1 ENHRY, CDR2 SYGVKD. The CDR3 reads CAIRGRDGYTF. CDR3 sequence (DNA): TGTGCCATCAGAGGGAGAGATGGCTACACCTTC.

The chain recombines TRBV7-9 with TRBJ1-4; 11 bases align to TRBD1. Germline CDR1 and CDR2: SEHNR and FQNEAQ (reference sequence). The CDR3 extends over 14 amino acids. V gave up 4 bases and J gave up 8 bases; unmatched junction bases: 3. The chain's CDR3 is CASSSGQGGEKLFF. The CDR3 nucleotides are TGTGCCAGCAGCTCGGGACAGGGGGGCGAAAAACTGTTTTTT.

About this clonotype: A single base separates this from a much larger clone, so it may be a read error. The gene calls are TRBV12-3 or TRBV12-4 and TRBJ2-1; TRBD1 might be the D (5 bases). This CDR3 region has 14 residues. The CDR3 bases are TGTGCCGGCAGGAGACAGACCTCCTACAATGAGCAGTTCTTC. This translates into CAGRRQTSYNEQFF.

This clonotype is large (0.1 to 1%) by share. The rearrangement uses TRBV29-1 and TRBJ1-1; the D is unclear. Between the trimmed V and J ends, which lost 4 bases and 4 bases, there was a span of 10 bases. The CDR3 length is 12 residues. Looked up from germline, CDR1 is SQVTM and CDR2 is ANQGSEA. CDR3 nucleotides: TGCAGCGTTGTAATCTATGGCACTGAAGCTTTCTTT. This encodes CSVVIYGTEAFF.

The chain joins TRBV20-1 to TRBJ2-5, with D tentatively TRBD2 (5 bases). CDR3 length equals 12 residues. With 6 bases removed from V and 2 bases from J, the gap between germline ends came to 10 bases. Looked up from germline, CDR1 is DFQATT and CDR2 is SNEGSKA (reference sequence). CDR3 region: CSAFGIQETQYF. The CDR3 coding sequence is TGCAGTGCGTTCGGGATTCAAGAGACCCAGTACTTC.

The sample holds a few counts of this clonotype. This chain connects TRBV5-4 to TRBJ2-2; D ambiguous. V lost 0 bases, J lost 5 bases, and 8 bases lay in between. The CDR3 runs to 14 residues. Germline CDR1 is SGHNT and CDR2 is YYREEE (reference sequence). CDR3 loop: CASSLGQRTGELFF. In DNA, the CDR3 is TGTGCCAGCAGCTTGGGACAACGGACCGGGGAGCTGTTTTTT.

This clonotype is medium-sized by share. The chain combines TRBV3-1 with TRBJ2-3; 9 bases agree with TRBD2. V shed 4 bases, J shed 1 base, and the junction held 6 bases outside the gene matches. The CDR3 has 16 residues. CDR1 and CDR2 from the germline V gene are LGHDT and YNNKEL (reference sequence). CDR3: CASSPRGGLGTDTQYF. The CDR3 DNA sequence: TGTGCCAGCAGCCCGCGGGGGGGCCTGGGCACAGATACGCAGTATTTT.

The chain combines TRBV20-1 with TRBJ2-1; D call uncertain. CDR1 DFQATT and CDR2 SNEGSKA come from the germline V gene (reference sequence). The CDR3 length is 14 residues. Trimming removed 0 bases at V and 6 bases at J, with 12 bases between. The CDR3, as DNA: TGCAGTGCTAGAGATCCTTCCGTAGGCAATGAGCAGTTCTTC. Amino acid sequence: CSARDPSVGNEQFF.

This clonotype is categorized as medium-sized. The CDR3 sequence: CASRRTGADVTEAFF. The DNA of the CDR3 is TGTGCCAGCAGACGGACAGGGGCCGATGTCACTGAAGCTTTCTTT. The rearrangement joins TRBV11-2 to TRBJ1-1; 9 nucleotides align to TRBD1. CDR1 is SGHAT and CDR2 is FQNNGV in the germline V gene. V shed 6 bases and J 4 bases; nucleotides not matched to a gene: 9. This CDR3 spans 15 amino acids.

The chain links TRBV4-3 to TRBJ1-4; TRBD1 agrees at 9 bases. Trimming took 0 bases from V and 5 from J; bases not matched to a gene: 1. Germline-derived CDR1 and CDR2 are LGHNA and YSLEER. The CDR3 extends over 15 amino acids. The CDR3 loop is CASSQEGTGNEKLFF. DNA of the CDR3: TGCGCCAGCAGCCAAGAGGGGACAGGGAATGAAAAACTGTTTTTT.

V gene TRBV18 combines with J gene TRBJ2-7; no clear D. This CDR3 region has 15 residues. Germline V gives CDR1 KGHSH, CDR2 LQKENI. Trimming removed 2 bases at V and 3 bases at J, with 14 bases between. The CDR3 is CASSPWGLHRYEQYF. The CDR3, as DNA: TGTGCCAGCTCACCATGGGGATTGCACCGCTACGAGCAGTACTTC.

The chain has TRBV6-2 or TRBV6-3 and TRBJ1-5; 7 bases are shared with TRBD1. The CDR3 length is 17 residues. The V gene's germline CDR1 is MNHEY and CDR2 SVGEGT. V gave up 7 bases and J gave up 4 bases; unmatched junction bases: 16. This CDR3 reads CASTPGKGARGNQPQHF. The CDR3 DNA sequence: TGTGCCAGCACCCCGGGGAAGGGGGCGCGAGGGAATCAGCCCCAGCATTTT.

This sequence joins TRBV20-1 and TRBJ1-4, with D uncertain. V was cut by 3 bases and J by 4 bases, with 6 bases left in between. Germline assignment: CDR1 DFQATT and CDR2 SNEGSKA (reference sequence). The CDR3 is made up of 12 amino acids. CDR3: CSASRFNEKLFF. DNA of the CDR3: TGCAGTGCTAGCCGATTTAATGAAAAACTGTTTTTT.